Below are 28 T cell receptor beta chains sequenced from a single sample in a study of cytomegalovirus exposure and HLA in healthy donors. The PCR had 60 Vbeta and 13 Jbeta primers. Assay used: immunoSEQ multiplex PCR; TCRdb lists only in-frame clones, some missing. The profile shows approximately 120,000 clones, around 78% of them singletons. The source material was PBMCs. These receptors all come from a man between 50 and 59 years old in good health and CMV-seronegative.

This chain uses TRBV4-2 with TRBJ1-2; D unclear. This CDR3 contains 17 residues. Germline V gene lookup returns CDR1 LGHNA and CDR2 YNFKEQ. Trimming took 4 bases from V and 0 from J, leaving 18 bases between them. The CDR3 DNA follows: TGTGCCAGCAGCCCAGATGGCACGGGGTTCGCTAACTATGGCTACACCTTC. Protein sequence: CASSPDGTGFANYGYTF.

The J gene is TRBJ1-5, the V gene TRBV19; perhaps TRBD1 as D (5 bases). In germline, CDR1 is LNHDA, CDR2 SQIVND (reference sequence). V lost 6 bases, J lost 0 bases, and 12 bases lay in between. The CDR3 length is 15 residues. CDR3 DNA sequence: TGTGCCAGTAGAGCACAGGCTTATAGCAATCAGCCCCAGCATTTT. This codes for CASRAQAYSNQPQHF.

In this sample, this clone turned up a few times. CDR3 sequence (DNA): TGTGCCAGCAGTAAGGGACAGGACTATGGCTACACCTTC. Amino acid sequence: CASSKGQDYGYTF. This chain connects TRBV6-5 to TRBJ1-2, with TRBD1 matching over 8 bases. Per germline, CDR1 MNHEY and CDR2 SVGAGI. CDR3 length: 13 residues. V lost 5 bases to trimming and J lost 3 bases; unmatched junction nucleotides: 2.

The gene calls are TRBV19 and TRBJ1-5, with a tentative D call TRBD1 (5 bases). Germline V CDR1 and CDR2: LNHDA, SQIVND (reference sequence). The V end lost 7 bases, the J end lost 5 bases, and 18 bases lay between the germline ends. The CDR3 runs to 15 residues. This CDR3 reads CASKVVAGLDQPQHF. The DNA of the CDR3 is TGTGCCAGTAAAGTGGTCGCGGGGCTCGATCAGCCCCAGCATTTT.

This clone was seen a handful of times. This sequence joins TRBV5-1 and TRBJ1-3; D may be TRBD1 (5 bases). Per germline, CDR1 SGHRS and CDR2 YFSETQ. Trimming cost V 3 bases and J 2 bases, with 12 bases left between them. CDR3 length: 15 residues. The CDR3 region is CASSWASGAGNTIYF. The CDR3 DNA is TGCGCCAGCAGCTGGGCCTCGGGGGCTGGAAACACCATATATTTT.

A single count supports this clone. The chain joins TRBV15 to TRBJ2-5; TRBD1 matches 8 bases. Germline values: CDR1 LNHNV, CDR2 YYDKDF (reference sequence). V shed 8 bases and J 4 bases; nucleotides not matched to a gene: 6. There are 13 residues in the CDR3. The CDR3 nucleotides read TGTGCCACCGCAGGGGGCGAGGGAGAGACCCAGTACTTC. Its protein is CATAGGEGETQYF.

This sequence joins TRBV19 and TRBJ1-3; D is unresolved. V was pared by 2 bases and J by 0 bases, with 14 bases between. Germline V lookup: CDR1 LNHDA, CDR2 SQIVND (reference sequence). The CDR3 loop spans 17 amino acids. CDR3 DNA sequence: TGTGCCAGTAGTATATCCAACCCCGGGGTCTCTGGAAACACCATATATTTT. It yields the protein CASSISNPGVSGNTIYF.

This clone was recorded once. This chain uses TRBV6-8 with TRBJ2-5, with 14 bases identical to TRBD2. J lost 2 bases, V lost 9 bases, and 2 bases had no gene match. The CDR3 runs 14 residues. The germline gives CDR1 MNHGY, CDR2 SAAAGT. CDR3 sequence: CARGLAGDQETQYF. DNA for the CDR3: TGTGCCAGGGGACTAGCGGGAGATCAAGAGACCCAGTACTTC.

This chain joins TRBV10-3 and TRBJ1-2, with D possibly matching TRBD1 (6 bases). Trimming removed 6 bases at V and 6 bases at J, with 8 bases between. This CDR3 contains 11 residues. In germline, CDR1 is ENHRY, CDR2 SYGVKD. The CDR3 coding sequence is TGTGCCATCAGGCGGACAGATGGCTACACCTTC. Its translation is CAIRRTDGYTF.

Details on this clone: The junction departs from the called germline gene at one end, perhaps through a read error. The J gene is TRBJ1-5, the V gene TRBV6-6, with a possible D match to TRBD1 (6 bases). The germline V gene has CDR1 MNHNY and CDR2 SVGAGI (reference sequence). The CDR3 is made up of 14 amino acids. The CDR3 spells CTSRTGTINQPQHF. In DNA form, the CDR3 reads TGTACCAGCAGGACCGGGACAATCAATCAGCCCCAGCATTTT.

Worth noting for this clone: Mismatch with germline at one junction end may stem from a read error. This chain connects TRBV7-9 to TRBJ1-2; possibly TRBD1 for D (6 bases). Germline values: CDR1 SEHNR, CDR2 FQNEAQ (reference sequence). The CDR3 extends over 15 amino acids. As DNA, the CDR3 is TGTTCCAGCAGCCCCCAGACAGGAGCTAACTATGGCTACACCTTC. Its translation is CSSSPQTGANYGYTF.

The chain recombines TRBV5-1 with TRBJ2-2; 7 bases are shared with TRBD1. V was clipped by 4 bases and J by 7 bases; unmatched bases: 10. Germline CDR1 SGHRS, CDR2 YFSETQ. CDR3 size: 15 residues. In DNA, the CDR3 is TGCGCCAGCAGCAACCGACAGGGTAGTGGCGGGGAGCTGTTTTTT. It codes for CASSNRQGSGGELFF. Variable domain in full (rest from reference TRBV5-1 and TRBJ2-2): KAGVTQTPRYLIKTRGQQVTLSCSPISGHRSVSWYQQTPGQGLQFLFEYFSETQRNKGNFPGRFSGRQFSNSRSEMNVSTLELGDSALYLCASSNRQGSGGELFFGEGSRLTVL.

The V and J genes are TRBV15 and TRBJ1-2, with 10 bases lining up with TRBD1. The germline gives CDR1 LNHNV, CDR2 YYDKDF (reference sequence). There are 15 residues in the CDR3. Trimming took 5 bases from V and 7 from J; bases not matched to a gene: 10. CDR3 sequence (DNA): TGTGCCACCAGCTTCCGACAGGGGGCGCTGGGTGGCTACACCTTC. Translation gives CATSFRQGALGGYTF.

V and J are TRBV15 and TRBJ1-3; weak D call: TRBD1 (6 bases). In germline, CDR1 is LNHNV, CDR2 YYDKDF (reference sequence). V was clipped by 3 bases and J by 4 bases, with 16 bases between them. The CDR3 extends over 16 amino acids. The CDR3 sequence is CATSSTQGLRGNTIYF. In nucleotides, the CDR3 is TGTGCCACCAGCAGTACGCAGGGGCTAAGAGGAAACACCATATATTTT.

The table lists this clone with many counts. J is TRBJ2-7 and V is TRBV6-5, with a weak D call TRBD1 (5 bases). The germline V and J ends were trimmed by 2 bases and 1 base, with 12 bases remaining between them. Germline CDR1 and CDR2: MNHEY and SVGAGI. This CDR3 is 15 amino acids long. The CDR3 spells CASSYVQGRSYEQYF. DNA for the CDR3: TGTGCCAGCAGTTACGTGCAGGGAAGATCCTACGAGCAGTACTTC.

The rearrangement uses TRBV18 and TRBJ2-2, with TRBD1 as a possible D gene (5 bases). V was shortened by 6 bases and J by 6 bases, with 20 bases between the two germline ends. Germline V gene lookup returns CDR1 KGHSH and CDR2 LQKENI. This CDR3 has 16 residues. The CDR3 protein is CASSPRSRVSAGELFF. As DNA, the CDR3 is TGTGCCAGCTCCCCAAGGTCCAGGGTCTCGGCCGGGGAGCTGTTTTTT.

The rearrangement joins TRBV27 to TRBJ2-7, with a possible D match to TRBD1 (5 bases). CDR1 and CDR2 from the germline V gene are MNHEY and SMNVEV (reference sequence). CDR3 length equals 13 residues. Trimming took 0 bases from V and 6 from J, leaving 9 bases between them. The DNA for the CDR3 is TGTGCCAGCAGTTTATCTAGGGGCCGCGAGCAGTACTTC. Its protein is CASSLSRGREQYF.

This clone was picked up one time. The chain links TRBV7-7 to TRBJ1-1, with D perhaps matching TRBD1 (5 bases). Germline V gene lookup returns CDR1 SSHAT and CDR2 FNYEAQ (reference sequence). The CDR3 covers 14 residues. Trimming left V 2 bases short and J 1 base short, with 8 bases between. The DNA for the CDR3 is TGTGCCAGCAGCTTATTCGGACAGAACACTGAAGCTTTCTTT. Translation gives CASSLFGQNTEAFF.

This clone showed up just a few times. The chain carries TRBV9 and TRBJ2-7; 7 bases agree with TRBD1. The CDR3 length is 15 residues. V lost 5 bases and J lost 0; bases outside the gene matches: 8. CDR1 and CDR2 from the germline V gene are SGDLS and YYNGEE. The CDR3 spells CASSPREGASYEQYF. DNA for the CDR3: TGTGCCAGCAGTCCCAGAGAGGGGGCCTCCTACGAGCAGTACTTC.

J is TRBJ1-2 and V is TRBV7-8, with 10 bases that match TRBD1. J lost 13 bases, V lost 5 bases, and 10 bases had no gene match. Per germline, CDR1 SGHVS and CDR2 FQNEAQ. The CDR3 spans 13 residues. The CDR3 DNA reads TGTGCCAGCAGCCCAGGGACAGGGGCATCTAGCACCTTC. It specifies CASSPGTGASSTF. The complete variable domain, with remaining parts taken from reference TRBV7-8 and TRBJ1-2, reads GAGVSQSPRYKVAKRGQDVALRCDPISGHVSLFWYQQALGQGPEFLTYFQNEAQLDKSGLPSDRFFAERPEGSVSTLKIQRTQQEDSAVYLCASSPGTGASSTFGSGTRLTVV.

The chain couples TRBV5-4 to TRBJ2-2; tentative D call: TRBD1 (6 bases). This CDR3 spans 15 amino acids. Trimming cost V 4 bases and J 6 bases, with 16 bases left between them. Germline V gives CDR1 SGHNT, CDR2 YYREEE (reference sequence). The CDR3 protein is CASSTTTGYAGELFF. The CDR3 bases are TGTGCCAGCAGCACAACAACAGGGTATGCCGGGGAGCTGTTTTTT.

A single count supports this clone. The chain couples TRBV6-6 to TRBJ2-5; D is unclear. The CDR3 length is 12 residues. Germline lookup yields CDR1 MNHNY and CDR2 SVGAGI (reference sequence). V gave up 6 bases and J gave up 4 bases, with 9 bases separating them. DNA for the CDR3: TGTGCCAGCAGCCCGCCCGGAGAGACCCAGTACTTC. It yields the protein CASSPPGETQYF.

The V call is TRBV28, the J call TRBJ2-1; 7 bases fit TRBD2. The CDR3 length is 11 residues. The germline CDR1 and CDR2 sequences are MDHEN and SYDVKM. Trimming cost V 10 bases and J 8 bases; bases outside gene matches: 5. The CDR3 DNA is TGTGCCATAACTAGCGACGATGAGCAGTTCTTC. Amino acid sequence: CAITSDDEQFF.

The chain combines TRBV11-3 with TRBJ2-6, with D tentatively TRBD1 (6 bases). Germline-derived CDR1 and CDR2 are SGHNT and YENEEA. This CDR3 has 12 residues. With 0 bases removed from V and 12 bases from J, the gap between germline ends came to 6 bases. CDR3 sequence (DNA): TGTGCCAGCAGCTTAGAAGGGGGCGTCCTGACTTTC. This gives the protein CASSLEGGVLTF.

The J gene is TRBJ2-6, the V gene TRBV5-1; TRBD1 aligns across 7 bases. CDR3 size: 17 residues. V shed 0 bases, J shed 1 base, and the junction held 4 bases outside the gene matches. Per germline, CDR1 SGHRS and CDR2 YFSETQ. The CDR3 here is CASSLEGGASGANVLTF. In DNA form, the CDR3 reads TGCGCCAGCAGCTTGGAAGGGGGCGCATCTGGGGCCAACGTCCTGACTTTC.

This sequence joins TRBV18 and TRBJ2-1, with 7 bases that match TRBD1. Germline V gives CDR1 KGHSH, CDR2 LQKENI. The CDR3 totals 15 residues. V shed 3 bases, J shed 2 bases, and the junction held 4 bases outside the gene matches. CDR3 loop: CASSPDRETYNEQFF. Here the CDR3 DNA reads TGTGCCAGCTCACCCGACAGGGAGACCTACAATGAGCAGTTCTTC.

The chain combines TRBV28 with TRBJ1-1; 8 bases line up with TRBD1. The J segment lost 6 bases and the V segment lost 6 bases, leaving 15 bases of the junction unmatched. This CDR3 contains 16 residues. CDR1 MDHEN and CDR2 SYDVKM come from the germline V gene. CDR3 in DNA: TGTGCCAGCAGCCGTATCCTCTCGACAGGGGCCGCTGAAGCTTTCTTT. The encoded protein is CASSRILSTGAAEAFF.

The gene calls are TRBV29-1 and TRBJ2-7; maybe TRBD1 (6 bases). Germline-derived CDR1 and CDR2 are SQVTM and ANQGSEA. This CDR3 is 14 amino acids long. V lost 0 bases and J lost 4, with 13 bases in between. The CDR3 is CSVEDRGHFYEQYV. CDR3 nucleotide sequence: TGCAGCGTTGAAGATCGGGGACACTTTTACGAGCAGTACGTC.